Reported below is one TCR beta chain. Its target is unknown. One entry per CDR3 protein results from TCRdb running MiXCR on the reads. The table shows 900,000 to 950,000 distinct CDR3 sequences, with approximately 33% occurring only once. The source of the sample is a study of T cell repertoires in cytomegalovirus infection. Study information: CMV epitopes, recently identified HLA-C-restricted and well-studied HLA-B-restricted, were used. Signatures in public TCR beta sequences pointed to both CMV infection and matching HLA type.

Study-wide points: CMV-specific TCR beta clonotypes restricted by HLA-C dominated the ex vivo response. Totalled public TCR beta family frequency picked out people who carried CMV plus the relevant HLA.

Germline values: CDR1 SEHNR, CDR2 FQNEAQ (reference sequence). The CDR3 totals 19 residues. With V trimmed by 4 bases and J by 0 bases, 17 bases remained unmatched. Sample: cultured CD8+ T cells from PBMCs, taken from culture after CMV antigen stimulation. The chain is built from TRBV7-9 and TRBJ1-1; 7 bases align to TRBD1. The clonotype was recovered from a human donor in good health (CMV status not recorded). Some clones in this sample may be carry-over from other donors' samples. The CDR3 DNA reads as TGTGCCAGCAGCTCTGCTTTAACTCCGGGACAGCGCATGAACACTGAAGCTTTCTTT. This codes for CASSSALTPGQRMNTEAFF.